Each of the 22 T cell receptor beta chains below was sequenced from the same sample in a study of CD8 T cells in Susac syndrome. Random hexamers were used to reverse transcribe about 0.5 to 1 ug of RNA. A single record per CDR3 protein comes from TCRdb applying MiXCR to the immunoSEQ multiplex PCR reads. The data hold some 450,000 distinct CDR3 sequences, with around 85% observed a single time. Sequencing was done on a sample of CD8+ T cells from PBMCs. The receptors come from a human donor with multiple sclerosis.

The V and J genes are TRBV2 and TRBJ2-2; 10 bases map to TRBD1. CDR3 length equals 20 residues. Germline V CDR1 and CDR2: SNHLY, FYNNEI. The V segment lost 1 base and the J segment 7 bases; nucleotides outside the gene matches: 18. This chain's CDR3 is CASSEETGGQVSEQGGELFF. CDR3 nucleotide sequence: TGTGCCAGCAGTGAAGAGACAGGGGGCCAGGTGTCGGAACAGGGCGGGGAGCTGTTTTTT.

The V gene is TRBV19, the J gene TRBJ2-1; no clear D gene. The CDR3 is made up of 13 amino acids. Germline CDR1 is LNHDA and CDR2 is SQIVND (reference sequence). With 8 bases removed from V and 3 bases from J, the gap between germline ends came to 11 bases. The CDR3 here is CASGTWLYNEQFF. CDR3 in DNA: TGTGCCAGTGGCACGTGGCTCTACAATGAGCAGTTCTTC.

The chain combines TRBV12-3 or TRBV12-4 with TRBJ1-5; D is ambiguous. V lost 7 bases to trimming and J lost 8 bases, with 21 bases between them. The CDR3 sequence is 15 residues long. CDR3 residues: CASTLTGSAPKPQHF. Written as DNA, the CDR3 is TGTGCCAGCACTTTGACGGGATCCGCGCCGAAGCCCCAGCATTTT.

This chain uses TRBV6-4 with TRBJ2-1, with TRBD1 as a possible D gene (6 bases). This CDR3 has 13 amino acids. Deletions cut 3 bases from V and 5 bases from J, with 8 bases between. Germline values: CDR1 MRHNA, CDR2 SNTAGT. CDR3 region: CASSEDSHNEQFF. DNA of the CDR3: TGTGCCAGCAGTGAGGACAGTCACAATGAGCAGTTCTTC.

This clonotype appeared once. CDR3 sequence (DNA): TGTGCCAGCACTAACTGGGACAGGGTAGAGACCCAGTACTTC. Residues: CASTNWDRVETQYF. The gene calls are TRBV6-5 and TRBJ2-5; 9 bases align to TRBD1. V shed 7 bases, J shed 4 bases, and the junction held 7 bases outside the gene matches. The CDR3 spans 14 residues. CDR1 is MNHEY and CDR2 is SVGAGI in the germline V gene.

The sample holds one count of this clonotype. The rearrangement uses TRBV7-2 and TRBJ2-1, with 7 positions matching TRBD2. Germline-derived CDR1 and CDR2 are SGHTA and FQGNSA. This CDR3 is 18 amino acids long. Germline trimming cut 0 bases from V and 0 bases from J; bases unmatched to any gene: 8. The CDR3 nucleotides are TGTGCCAGCAGCTTAGCATCGGGCGGCGGGAGCTCCTACAATGAGCAGTTCTTC. Protein: CASSLASGGGSSYNEQFF.

CDR3 bases: TGTGCCAGCAGTTCCCACGTATCGACTAGCAGATACACAGATACGCAGTATTTT. Amino acids: CASSSHVSTSRYTDTQYF. The chain is built from TRBV6-5 and TRBJ2-3, with 7 bases aligning to TRBD2. Germline CDR1 MNHEY, CDR2 SVGAGI. Trimming at V came to 4 bases and at J to 2 bases, leaving 15 bases not matched to a gene. The CDR3 contains 18 residues.

V usage is TRBV6-6 and J usage is TRBJ1-2, with 7 bases identical to TRBD1. This CDR3 is 15 amino acids long. Germline V gene sequence: CDR1 MNHNY, CDR2 SVGAGI (reference sequence). V lost 7 bases to trimming and J lost 4 bases; unmatched junction nucleotides: 12. This CDR3 is CASTSSPGQSYGYTF. CDR3 bases: TGTGCCAGCACGTCATCTCCGGGACAGTCCTATGGCTACACCTTC.

The gene calls are TRBV6-5 and TRBJ2-1; D not certain. From germline, CDR1 is MNHEY and CDR2 SVGAGI. V gave up 4 bases and J gave up 6 bases, with 16 bases separating them. The CDR3 covers 15 residues. CDR3 DNA: TGTGCCAGCAGTTCTCCCCAGATACAAAGCAATGAGCAGTTCTTC. Translating it yields CASSSPQIQSNEQFF.

This clonotype was counted only a few times. The chain joins TRBV30 to TRBJ2-5; TRBD2 aligns across 9 bases. The CDR3 has 15 amino acids. The J segment lost 2 bases and the V segment lost 4 bases, leaving 8 bases of the junction unmatched. CDR1 GTSNPN and CDR2 SVGIG come from the germline V gene (reference sequence). The CDR3 loop reads CAWKQGRGGQETQYF. The CDR3 region has the DNA TGTGCCTGGAAACAGGGGCGGGGGGGACAAGAGACCCAGTACTTC.

The chain combines TRBV5-1 with TRBJ2-2; TRBD2 might be the D (5 bases). The CDR3 covers 18 residues. V was cut by 0 bases and J by 2 bases, with 17 bases left in between. Germline V lookup: CDR1 SGHRS, CDR2 YFSETQ. Here the CDR3 reads CASSLESLGLGNTGELFF. The CDR3 bases are TGCGCCAGCAGCTTGGAATCCTTAGGACTGGGAAACACCGGGGAGCTGTTTTTT.

The chain couples TRBV30 to TRBJ2-7; weak D call: TRBD1 (6 bases). Germline V CDR1 and CDR2: GTSNPN, SVGIG (reference sequence). V gave up 5 bases and J gave up 1 base, with 9 bases separating them. CDR3 length: 12 residues. CDR3 protein: CAWQGKSYEQYF. In nucleotides, the CDR3 is TGTGCCTGGCAGGGGAAGTCCTACGAGCAGTACTTC.

The rearrangement joins TRBV7-9 to TRBJ1-6; TRBD1 agrees at 8 bases. The CDR3 contains 15 residues. Germline CDR1 SEHNR, CDR2 FQNEAQ (reference sequence). Trimming at V came to 5 bases and at J to 6 bases, leaving 6 bases not matched to a gene. This chain's CDR3 is CASSRPGQVNSPLHF. CDR3 in DNA: TGTGCCAGCAGCAGGCCGGGACAGGTTAATTCACCCCTCCACTTT.

The rearrangement uses TRBV27 and TRBJ2-1, with D possibly TRBD1 on 6 matching bases. Germline values: CDR1 MNHEY, CDR2 SMNVEV (reference sequence). V lost 2 bases to trimming and J lost 4 bases, with 12 bases between them. The CDR3 sequence is 15 residues long. The CDR3 spells CASSLGYQGYNEQFF. As DNA, the CDR3 is TGTGCCAGCAGTTTAGGTTATCAGGGGTACAATGAGCAGTTCTTC.

The DNA for the CDR3 is TGTGCCACCAGCAGAGCGGGGACGGGAGAGACCCAGTACTTC. Its translation is CATSRAGTGETQYF. The chain uses TRBV15 and TRBJ2-5; TRBD1 or TRBD2 may be the D gene (5 bases each). Trimming shortened V by 1 base and J by 4 bases, and 10 bases separated the two germline ends. CDR1 and CDR2 (germline): LNHNV, YYDKDF (reference sequence). CDR3 length: 14 amino acids.

The chain recombines TRBV5-1 with TRBJ2-7, with 9 bases that match TRBD1. The CDR3 spans 15 residues. V gave up 0 bases and J gave up 5 bases; unmatched junction bases: 6. Germline lookup yields CDR1 SGHRS and CDR2 YFSETQ. CDR3 amino acids: CASSLDGTGRNEQYF. The CDR3, as DNA: TGCGCCAGCAGCTTGGATGGGACAGGGAGGAACGAGCAGTACTTC. Drawing the rest from reference TRBV5-1 and TRBJ2-7, the complete variable domain is KAGVTQTPRYLIKTRGQQVTLSCSPISGHRSVSWYQQTPGQGLQFLFEYFSETQRNKGNFPGRFSGRQFSNSRSEMNVSTLELGDSALYLCASSLDGTGRNEQYFGPGTRLTVT.

The V gene is TRBV11-2, the J gene TRBJ2-7; D could derive from TRBD1 or TRBD2 (5 bases each). The CDR3 consists of 14 residues. The V end was cut by 6 bases, the J end by 0 bases, with 12 bases between. In germline, CDR1 is SGHAT, CDR2 FQNNGV. CDR3 DNA: TGTGCCAGCAGATCCGGGACCCGCTCCTACGAGCAGTACTTC. Protein: CASRSGTRSYEQYF.

This chain joins TRBV19 and TRBJ2-1; 7 bases match TRBD2. The length of the CDR3 is 15 residues. From germline, CDR1 is LNHDA and CDR2 SQIVND (reference sequence). The ends lost 5 bases at V and 5 bases at J; junction bases unmatched: 9. CDR3 nucleotide sequence: TGTGCCAGTAGTCAGACCGGGACTACCCACAATGAGCAGTTCTTC. Encoded protein: CASSQTGTTHNEQFF.

In DNA, the CDR3 is TGTGCCAGCAGTTTTGGACAGGGCCCCTACGAGCAGTACTTC. Protein: CASSFGQGPYEQYF. This chain links TRBV28 with TRBJ2-7; 8 positions agree with TRBD1. V gave up 3 bases and J gave up 2 bases; unmatched junction bases: 3. The CDR3 is 14 residues long. Germline V gene data show CDR1 as MDHEN and CDR2 as SYDVKM.

This rearrangement joins TRBV27 to TRBJ2-1; D is uncertain. The CDR3 spans 13 residues. CDR1 MNHEY and CDR2 SMNVEV come from the germline V gene (reference sequence). Trimming cost V 2 bases and J 6 bases, with 8 bases left between them. CDR3 bases: TGTGCCAGCAGTTTAATGGGTGTCAATGAGCAGTTCTTC. It encodes CASSLMGVNEQFF.

This chain joins TRBV10-3 and TRBJ1-1; D is ambiguous. Per germline, CDR1 ENHRY and CDR2 SYGVKD. This CDR3 region has 12 residues. Deletions cut 6 bases from V and 1 base from J, with 6 bases between. CDR3 DNA: TGTGCCATCAGGGCAGGGAACACTGAAGCTTTCTTT. Translating it yields CAIRAGNTEAFF.

The rearrangement joins TRBV29-1 to TRBJ2-7, with D possibly being TRBD1 (5 bases). V lost 8 bases and J lost 0, with 17 bases in between. The CDR3 is 14 amino acids. The germline gives CDR1 SQVTM, CDR2 ANQGSEA. CDR3 in DNA: TGCAGCTATCAAACTGAACAGGACTCCTACGAGCAGTACTTC. Amino acids: CSYQTEQDSYEQYF.